The 8 T cell receptor beta chains below come from one sample, sequenced in a study of blood T cell repertoires in COVID-19. The table came from immunoSEQ multiplex PCR; TCRdb's copy has only in-frame clones and leaves some out. The sample has approximately 180,000 clones, roughly 85% seen once. The material sequenced was peripheral blood. Receptors originate from a woman in her seventies with acute or convalescent COVID-19.

The chain has TRBV19 and TRBJ2-1; 12 positions match TRBD2. From germline, CDR1 is LNHDA and CDR2 SQIVND (reference sequence). Trimming cost V 5 bases and J 7 bases; bases outside gene matches: 9. This CDR3 has 16 residues. The CDR3 DNA is TGTGCCAGTAGTTCCCGACTAGCGGGAGTTGGAAATGAGCAGTTCTTC. Amino acid sequence: CASSSRLAGVGNEQFF.

The table lists this clone with a few counts. V and J are TRBV6-6 and TRBJ1-1; D uncertain. This CDR3 is 13 amino acids long. The germline CDR1 and CDR2 sequences are MNHNY and SVGAGI (reference sequence). V lost 10 bases to trimming and J lost 3 bases, with 15 bases between them. The DNA for the CDR3 is TGTGCCACCAAATGGCAGGTCCACACTGAAGCTTTCTTT. Encoded protein: CATKWQVHTEAFF.

This clone was picked up a small number of times. The chain is built from TRBV6-4 and TRBJ1-1; TRBD1 is a possible D gene (5 bases). V lost 0 bases, J lost 5 bases, and 10 bases lay in between. This CDR3 comprises 14 residues. Germline V lookup: CDR1 MRHNA, CDR2 SNTAGT. The CDR3 DNA is TGTGCCAGCAGTGACTCGAGCAGGGCTACTGAAGCTTTCTTT. Translation gives CASSDSSRATEAFF.

The rearrangement joins TRBV9 to TRBJ2-2, with 9 bases matching TRBD1. Germline CDR1 reads SGDLS; CDR2 reads YYNGEE. Trimming cost V 4 bases and J 6 bases; bases outside gene matches: 7. This CDR3 spans 15 amino acids. This CDR3 is CASSYRTGAAGELFF. In DNA form, the CDR3 reads TGTGCCAGCAGCTACCGGACAGGGGCGGCCGGGGAGCTGTTTTTT.

The chain is built from TRBV7-3 and TRBJ2-2; 10 bases match TRBD2. Losses at the gene ends were 5 bases for V and 3 bases for J; bases not matched to a gene: 12. The germline gives CDR1 SGHTA, CDR2 FQGTGA. The CDR3 totals 18 residues. CDR3 DNA: TGTGCCAGCAGCCGCACCAGAGCTAGCGGGAGCTACACCGGGGAGCTGTTTTTT. It codes for CASSRTRASGSYTGELFF.

The chain has TRBV18 and TRBJ2-7, with 10 bases fitting TRBD2. Germline V gives CDR1 KGHSH, CDR2 LQKENI. The CDR3 spans 15 residues. The junction had 4 bases not matched to a gene; V was cut back by 3 bases and J by 2 bases. CDR3 protein: CASSPGLATTYEQYF. CDR3 in DNA: TGTGCCAGCTCACCGGGACTAGCGACGACCTACGAGCAGTACTTC.

V gene TRBV7-2 combines with J gene TRBJ1-1; D not resolved. Trimming shortened V by 5 bases and J by 0 bases, and 13 bases separated the two germline ends. Germline V gene sequence: CDR1 SGHTA, CDR2 FQGNSA. CDR3 size: 15 residues. The CDR3 sequence: CASSPLGNLNTEAFF. Here the CDR3 DNA reads TGTGCCAGCAGCCCCCTCGGGAATTTGAACACTGAAGCTTTCTTT.

The genes are TRBV7-3 and TRBJ2-3; 9 bases match TRBD2. CDR1 and CDR2 (germline): SGHTA, FQGTGA. After removal of 5 bases from V and 4 bases from J, the junction contained 4 bases not matched to a gene. CDR3 length equals 14 residues. For the CDR3, the DNA is TGTGCCAGCAGCCTAGCGGGACCCTCAGATACGCAGTATTTT. This sequence encodes CASSLAGPSDTQYF.